This TCR beta chain is drawn from a study of cytomegalovirus exposure and HLA in healthy donors. The PCR contained 60 Vbeta and 13 Jbeta primers. The assay was immunoSEQ multiplex PCR, and TCRdb's table has in-frame clones only and misses some. The sample holds about 85,000 clones, under 90% seen once. Broader study findings: Fewer than 200 TCR beta chains were listed as cytomegalovirus-associated. Sequencing depth across donors, presence/absence analyses assumed, was roughly uniform.

Germline V gives CDR1 MNHEY, CDR2 SVGAGI. CDR3 length: 14 residues. Note on this clone: Its antigen is currently unknown. One end of the junction fails to match germline, which may point to a read error.

The origin of this receptor is a man aged 50 to 59 in good health and CMV-seropositive. Sequenced input: PBMCs. The chain has TRBV6-5 and TRBJ1-1, with D possibly TRBD1 on 6 matching bases. The CDR3 nucleotides read TGTGCCATCAGTGAGGGGGACGGGAACACTGAAGCTTTCTTT. Encoded protein: CAISEGDGNTEAFF.